This TCR beta chain was found in a study of a mutant IDH1 vaccine in newly diagnosed glioma. Across the whole study: Vaccination began 4-6 weeks post radiotherapy alone, or with temozolomide cycles. Study-wide points: Variations in leading peripheral T cell clonotypes appeared to have no connection with pseudoprogression.

V was clipped by 4 bases and J by 5 bases, with 11 bases between them. The CDR3 is made up of 14 amino acids. The germline gives CDR1 SNHLY, CDR2 FYNNEI. The time point is: week 35, safety follow-up. One vaccine dose held 300 ug of mutant IDH1 20-mer peptide and came with topical imiquimod. TCRdb's table, derived via immunoSEQ multiplex PCR, lists solely in-frame clones and lacks some. The table has approximately 50,000 clones, 85% to 90% seen once; the top ten hold around 6%. For this clone: Its specificity is unknown.

This specimen consisted of PBMCs, obtained from a glioma patient whose treatment included an IDH1 peptide vaccine. The rearrangement joins TRBV2 to TRBJ1-4; no reliable D call. The clonotype comes from a woman between 40 and 50 years old with glioma. The CDR3 spells CASSAETGNEKLFF. The CDR3 nucleotides read TGTGCCAGCAGTGCCGAGACGGGGAATGAAAAACTGTTTTTT.